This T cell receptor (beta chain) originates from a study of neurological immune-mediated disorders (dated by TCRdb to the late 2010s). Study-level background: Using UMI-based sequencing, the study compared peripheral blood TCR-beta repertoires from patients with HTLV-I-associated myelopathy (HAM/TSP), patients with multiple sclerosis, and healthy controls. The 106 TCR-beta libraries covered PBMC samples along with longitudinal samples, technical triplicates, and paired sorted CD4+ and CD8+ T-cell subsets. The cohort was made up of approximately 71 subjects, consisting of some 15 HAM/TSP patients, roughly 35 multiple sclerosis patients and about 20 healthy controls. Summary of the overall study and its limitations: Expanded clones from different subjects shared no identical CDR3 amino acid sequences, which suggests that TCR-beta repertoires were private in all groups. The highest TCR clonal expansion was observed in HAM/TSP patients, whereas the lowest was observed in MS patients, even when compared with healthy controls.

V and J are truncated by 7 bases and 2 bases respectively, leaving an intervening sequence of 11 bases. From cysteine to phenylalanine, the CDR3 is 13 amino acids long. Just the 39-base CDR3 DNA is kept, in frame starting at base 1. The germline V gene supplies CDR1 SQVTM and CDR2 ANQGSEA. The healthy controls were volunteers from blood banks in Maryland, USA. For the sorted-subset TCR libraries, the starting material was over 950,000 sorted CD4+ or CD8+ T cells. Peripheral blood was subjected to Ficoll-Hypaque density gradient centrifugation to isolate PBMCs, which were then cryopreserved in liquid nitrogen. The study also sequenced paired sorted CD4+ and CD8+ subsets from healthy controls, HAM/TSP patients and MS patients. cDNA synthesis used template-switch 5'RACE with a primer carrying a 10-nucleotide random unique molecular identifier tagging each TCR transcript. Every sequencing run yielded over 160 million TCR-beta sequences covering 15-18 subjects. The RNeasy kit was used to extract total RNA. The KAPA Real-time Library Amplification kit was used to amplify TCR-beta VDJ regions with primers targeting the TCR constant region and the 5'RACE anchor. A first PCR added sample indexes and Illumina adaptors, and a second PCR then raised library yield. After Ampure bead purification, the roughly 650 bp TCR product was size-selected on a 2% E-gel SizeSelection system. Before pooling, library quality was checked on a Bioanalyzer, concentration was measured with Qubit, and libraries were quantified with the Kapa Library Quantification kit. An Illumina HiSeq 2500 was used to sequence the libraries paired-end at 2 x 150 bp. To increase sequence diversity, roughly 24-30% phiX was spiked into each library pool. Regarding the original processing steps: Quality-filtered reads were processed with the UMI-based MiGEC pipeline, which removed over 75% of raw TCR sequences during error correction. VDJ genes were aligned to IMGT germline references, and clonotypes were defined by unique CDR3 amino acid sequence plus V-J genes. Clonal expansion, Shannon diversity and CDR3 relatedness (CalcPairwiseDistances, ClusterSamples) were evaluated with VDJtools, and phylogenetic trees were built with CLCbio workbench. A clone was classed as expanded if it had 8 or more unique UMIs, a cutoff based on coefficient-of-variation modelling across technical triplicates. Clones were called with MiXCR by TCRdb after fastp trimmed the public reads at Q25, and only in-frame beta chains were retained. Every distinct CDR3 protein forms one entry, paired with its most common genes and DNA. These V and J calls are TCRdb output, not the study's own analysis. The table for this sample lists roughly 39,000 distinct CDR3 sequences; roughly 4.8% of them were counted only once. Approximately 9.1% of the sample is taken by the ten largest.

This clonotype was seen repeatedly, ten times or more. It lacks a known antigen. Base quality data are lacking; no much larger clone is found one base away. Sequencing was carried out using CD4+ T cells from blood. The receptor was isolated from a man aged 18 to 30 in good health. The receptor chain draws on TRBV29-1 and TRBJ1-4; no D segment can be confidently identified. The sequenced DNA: TGCAGCGCCGTGGGAGGGACTAATGAAAAACTGTTTTTT. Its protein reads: CSAVGGTNEKLFF.